The 13 T cell receptor beta chains listed next were all sequenced from one sample in a study of cytomegalovirus exposure and HLA in healthy donors. Researchers ran the PCR with 60 Vbeta and 13 Jbeta primers. TCRdb's copy holds only in-frame clones and misses some; the assay was immunoSEQ multiplex PCR. The repertoire has 160,000 or so clones, approximately 90% of them found once; the top ten carry over 0.8%. Sample: PBMCs. Receptors were obtained from a woman in her twenties or thirties in good health and CMV-seronegative.

In DNA, the CDR3 is TGTGCCTCACAATCAGGGATTCAGCCCCAGCATTTT. Its translation: CASQSGIQPQHF. The rearrangement links TRBV6-1 to TRBJ1-5, with D possibly being TRBD1 (5 bases). This CDR3 has 12 residues. Trimming pared 11 bases from V and 6 bases from J, leaving 14 bases between. The V gene's germline CDR1 is MNHNS and CDR2 SASEGT.

In DNA, the CDR3 is TGTGCCAGCAGTTTGGGGGGAGGAGTGAACACTGAAGCTTTCTTT. It specifies CASSLGGGVNTEAFF. This chain joins TRBV27 and TRBJ1-1, with a weak D call TRBD1 (5 bases). Trimming removed 3 bases at V and 0 bases at J, with 11 bases between. CDR3 length: 15 amino acids. Germline V gives CDR1 MNHEY, CDR2 SMNVEV (reference sequence).

The chain couples TRBV4-1 to TRBJ1-4, with TRBD1 matching over 9 bases. The V gene's germline CDR1 is MGHRA and CDR2 YSYEKL. V lost 4 bases and J lost 6; bases outside the gene matches: 6. This CDR3 has 15 amino acids. The CDR3 sequence: CASSLSGTGHEKLFF. CDR3 nucleotides: TGCGCCAGCAGCCTAAGTGGGACAGGGCATGAAAAACTGTTTTTT.

This clone was seen only a few times. The rearrangement links TRBV29-1 to TRBJ1-4; D is unresolved. V was trimmed by 7 bases and J by 7 bases, leaving 16 bases between them. Germline V gene data show CDR1 as SQVTM and CDR2 as ANQGSEA. This CDR3 contains 13 residues. DNA for the CDR3: TGCAGCGCGGGTGAAGTGGCGCGTGAAAAACTGTTTTTT. Translation: CSAGEVAREKLFF.

The gene calls are TRBV12-2 and TRBJ2-2; the table gives TRBD2 as D, unverified against the DNA. TRBV12-2 is deemed a pseudogene. This CDR3 region has 15 residues. This CDR3 is CASRPTRRNTGELFF. The CDR3 coding sequence is TGTGCAAGTCGCCCTACTCGGAGGAACACCGGGGAGCTGTTTTTT.

The V and J genes are TRBV6-5 and TRBJ1-3, with no clear D. In germline, CDR1 is MNHEY, CDR2 SVGAGI. Trimming took 0 bases from V and 1 from J, leaving 10 bases between them. The CDR3 covers 16 residues. The CDR3 is CASSYSTALSGNTIYF. CDR3 coding DNA: TGTGCCAGCAGTTACTCTACAGCCCTTTCTGGAAACACCATATATTTT.

This chain uses TRBV9 with TRBJ2-1; 13 bases map to TRBD2. Per germline, CDR1 SGDLS and CDR2 YYNGEE. Germline trimming cut 0 bases from V and 3 bases from J; bases unmatched to any gene: 0. The CDR3 has 16 residues. This chain's CDR3 is CASSVGLAGGYNEQFF. The CDR3 region has the DNA TGTGCCAGCAGCGTAGGACTAGCGGGAGGCTACAATGAGCAGTTCTTC.

V usage is TRBV27 and J usage is TRBJ2-1; tentatively, D is TRBD2 (7 bases). V was pared by 0 bases and J by 4 bases, with 16 bases between. The length of the CDR3 is 17 residues. Germline lookup yields CDR1 MNHEY and CDR2 SMNVEV (reference sequence). For the CDR3, the DNA is TGTGCCAGCAGTTTATCGTTTGGGGGGGCCGTATACAATGAGCAGTTCTTC. Its translation: CASSLSFGGAVYNEQFF.

The V and J genes are TRBV29-1 and TRBJ2-5, with D maybe TRBD2 (6 bases). The end of the DNA aligns better with TRBJ2-7, so the J call may be wrong. Germline V gene lookup returns CDR1 SQVTM and CDR2 ANQGSEA. The CDR3 runs 17 residues. CDR3 loop: CSAIWGWEVFNSYEQYF. In DNA form, the CDR3 reads TGCAGCGCCATTTGGGGTTGGGAGGTCTTCAACTCCTACGAGCAGTACTTC.

The chain recombines TRBV10-1 with TRBJ2-7; 7 positions agree with TRBD1. The V gene's germline CDR1 is WNHNN and CDR2 SYGVQD (reference sequence). Trimming took 2 bases from V and 4 from J; bases not matched to a gene: 2. CDR3 length equals 13 residues. The CDR3 here is CASSEGDRYEQYF. The CDR3 DNA reads as TGCGCCAGCAGTGAGGGGGACAGATACGAGCAGTACTTC.

The V gene is TRBV15, the J gene TRBJ2-7, with 7 bases matching TRBD1. Germline CDR1 and CDR2: LNHNV and YYDKDF (reference sequence). The V gene end was trimmed by 1 base and the J gene end by 0 bases; junction bases not matched to a gene: 9. The CDR3 has 17 amino acids. The CDR3 loop is CATSRGRLRDSSYEQYF. CDR3 DNA sequence: TGTGCCACCAGCAGAGGTAGACTCCGGGACAGCTCCTACGAGCAGTACTTC.

J is TRBJ2-6 and V is TRBV10-1; D is possibly TRBD1 (5 bases). The length of the CDR3 is 16 residues. The germline V gene has CDR1 WNHNN and CDR2 SYGVQD (reference sequence). Trimming took off 7 bases at V and 1 base at J, with 14 bases between the two ends. DNA for the CDR3: TGCGCCAGCAAAACAGGTTTGCCTTCTGGGGCCAACGTCCTGACTTTC. It is translated as CASKTGLPSGANVLTF.

The rearrangement uses TRBV27 and TRBJ1-6; 12 bases match TRBD1. The CDR3 has 18 residues. Germline CDR1 is MNHEY and CDR2 is SMNVEV (reference sequence). The V segment lost 3 bases and the J segment 1 base; nucleotides outside the gene matches: 4. The CDR3 reads CASSFLGQGASYNSPLHF. The CDR3 DNA reads TGTGCCAGCAGTTTTCTGGGACAGGGGGCTTCCTATAATTCACCCCTCCACTTT.